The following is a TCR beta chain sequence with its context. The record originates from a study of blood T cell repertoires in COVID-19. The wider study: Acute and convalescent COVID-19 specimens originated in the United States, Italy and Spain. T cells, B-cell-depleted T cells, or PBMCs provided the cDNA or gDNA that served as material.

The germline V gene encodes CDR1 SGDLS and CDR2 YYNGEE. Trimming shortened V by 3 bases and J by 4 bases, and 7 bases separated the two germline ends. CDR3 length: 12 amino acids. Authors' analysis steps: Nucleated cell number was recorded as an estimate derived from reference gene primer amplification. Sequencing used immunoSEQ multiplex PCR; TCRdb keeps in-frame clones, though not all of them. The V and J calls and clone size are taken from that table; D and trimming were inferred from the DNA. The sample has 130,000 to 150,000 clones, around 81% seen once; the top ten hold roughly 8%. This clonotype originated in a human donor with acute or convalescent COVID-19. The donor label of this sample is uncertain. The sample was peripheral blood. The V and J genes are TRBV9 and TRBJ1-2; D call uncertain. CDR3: CASSDKSYGYTF. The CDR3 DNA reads TGTGCCAGCAGCGATAAGAGCTATGGCTACACCTTC.